A selection of T cell receptor beta chains follows, all from one sample in a study of T-cell memory formation after mild COVID-19. In TCRdb, the 5' RACE reads were re-called with MiXCR into one record per CDR3 protein. Of roughly 250,000 distinct CDR3 sequences listed, around 17% are singletons. Input material: PBMCs or a T cell subset sorted from them (not recorded which). These receptors originate from a young man who had mild COVID-19 (a few samples of this study predate the infection). Cell type and time point are not known. Each CDR3 is given with its conserved first and last residue. A D gene is named only where the DNA matches it firmly. Clone size appears in some rows only: once, few, many, or a class for an expanded clone.

clone_size,cdr3_length,j_call,d_call,v_call,cdr3_aa,cdr3_nt
many,19,TRBJ2-2,TRBD2,TRBV15,CATSSLGTSGGKNTGELFF,TGTGCCACCAGCTCCCTGGGGACTAGCGGGGGGAAGAACACCGGGGAGCTGTTTTTT
.,15,TRBJ2-1,TRBD2,TRBV11-2,CASRQLAGGTNEQFF,TGTGCCAGCAGACAACTAGCGGGGGGGACCAATGAGCAGTTCTTC
few,15,TRBJ1-5,.,TRBV5-8,CASSPIFRSNQPQHF,TGTGCCAGCAGCCCTATTTTTCGGAGCAATCAGCCCCAGCATTTT
.,15,TRBJ2-3,.,TRBV9,CAISVEPLGTDTQYF,TGTGCCATCAGCGTAGAACCACTGGGCACAGATACGCAGTATTTT
few,14,TRBJ1-2,TRBD1,TRBV4-1,CASSEGGTGVGYTF,TGCGCCAGCAGCGAAGGGGGGACAGGGGTCGGCTACACCTTC
few,15,TRBJ1-2,.,TRBV7-9,CASSLAQAVFYGYTF,TGTGCCAGCAGCTTAGCTCAGGCCGTGTTCTATGGCTACACCTTC
few,15,TRBJ1-1,.,TRBV7-2,CASSLGNWGETEAFF,TGTGCCAGCAGCTTAGGTAATTGGGGGGAGACTGAAGCTTTCTTT
few,13,TRBJ2-5,.,TRBV7-9,CASRSQGGETQYF,TGTGCCAGCAGATCCCAGGGGGGAGAGACCCAGTACTTC
.,20,TRBJ1-5,TRBD1,TRBV7-8,CASSNFNQLDRGFGAQPQHF,TGTGCCAGCAGCAATTTCAACCAATTGGACAGGGGGTTCGGAGCTCAGCCCCAGCATTTT
few,14,TRBJ1-4,.,TRBV10-3,CAIRESATNEKLFF,TGTGCCATCAGGGAGAGTGCAACTAATGAAAAACTGTTTTTT
many,13,TRBJ2-1,.,TRBV5-1,CASSWDWSNEQFF,TGCGCCAGCAGCTGGGACTGGTCCAATGAGCAGTTCTTC
few,15,TRBJ1-1,.,TRBV5-1,CASSLVGSWGTEAFF,TGCGCCAGCAGCTTGGTCGGCAGCTGGGGCACTGAAGCTTTCTTT
few,13,TRBJ2-1,.,TRBV7-2,CASSWALYNEQFF,TGTGCCAGCAGCTGGGCCCTCTACAATGAGCAGTTCTTC
.,16,TRBJ2-1,.,TRBV5-1,CASSPFGGSSYNEQFF,TGCGCCAGCAGTCCGTTCGGGGGATCCTCCTACAATGAGCAGTTCTTC
.,12,TRBJ2-5,.,TRBV12-3/TRBV12-4,CASSYSLETQYF,TGTGCCAGCAGCTATTCTTTGGAGACCCAGTACTTC
.,14,TRBJ1-5,.,TRBV20-1,CSASPTEWNQPQHF,TGCAGTGCCAGTCCGACAGAATGGAATCAGCCCCAGCATTTT
many,13,TRBJ1-2,TRBD1,TRBV5-1,CASSLTGVEGYTF,TGCGCCAGCAGCCTGACAGGGGTGGAAGGCTACACCTTC
few,13,TRBJ1-1,TRBD1,TRBV12-3/TRBV12-4,CASTPPGGLKAFF,TGTGCCAGCACCCCACCAGGGGGTTTAAAAGCTTTCTTT
.,15,TRBJ1-1,.,TRBV6-2/TRBV6-3,CASSNPVRGNTEAFF,TGTGCCAGCAGTAATCCAGTGAGGGGGAACACTGAAGCTTTCTTT
many,16,TRBJ1-1,.,TRBV15,CATSRDPYASLTEAFF,TGTGCCACCAGCAGAGATCCTTACGCGTCGTTGACTGAAGCTTTCTTT
.,15,TRBJ1-4,TRBD1,TRBV5-1,CASSLTGQGGEKLFF,TGCGCCAGCAGCTTGACGGGACAGGGGGGTGAAAAACTGTTTTTT
.,15,TRBJ1-2,.,TRBV7-8,CASIAGGTGNYGYTF,TGTGCCAGCATAGCCGGGGGAACAGGGAACTATGGCTACACCTTC
.,11,TRBJ1-2,.,TRBV20-1,CSDDRRRAYTF,TGCAGTGATGACAGGAGACGGGCCTACACCTTC
.,12,TRBJ1-2,.,TRBV19,CASSTPPRGYTF,TGTGCCAGTAGTACCCCCCCTCGGGGCTACACCTTC
.,18,TRBJ2-3,TRBD2,TRBV4-1,CASSRSILAGGGADTQYF,TGCGCCAGCAGCCGATCGATTCTAGCGGGGGGAGGGGCAGATACGCAGTATTTT
.,14,TRBJ1-5,.,TRBV6-2/TRBV6-3,CASSYSPGNQPQHF,TGTGCCAGCAGTTACTCGCCAGGGAATCAGCCCCAGCATTTT
many,16,TRBJ1-2,TRBD1,TRBV4-1,CASSQDRRTGNYGYTF,TGCGCCAGCAGCCAAGATCGAAGGACAGGGAACTATGGCTACACCTTC
few,16,TRBJ2-2,.,TRBV5-1,CASSLAQTGITGELFF,TGCGCCAGCAGCTTGGCCCAGACAGGAATCACCGGGGAGCTGTTTTTT